These 3 T cell receptor beta chains were all obtained from the same sample, sequenced in a study of beta chain features in type 1 diabetes. What was sequenced were expressed TCRB transcripts, since all of the isolated RNA had been reverse transcribed. Generated by immunoSEQ multiplex PCR, the TCRdb table keeps only in-frame clones and is missing some. The sample records 350,000 or so clones, around a fifth being singletons. The sequenced sample consisted of naive CD4+ T cells from blood. These TCRs come from a woman aged 18-29 years in good health.

This clone was seen a handful of times. V gene TRBV7-6 combines with J gene TRBJ1-5; weak D call: TRBD1 (5 bases). Per the germline V gene, CDR1 is SGHVS and CDR2 is FNYEAQ. Trimming removed 1 base at V and 0 bases at J, with 7 bases between. CDR3 length: 15 amino acids. For the CDR3, the DNA is TGTGCCAGCAGCTTAGGACAGACTAGCAATCAGCCCCAGCATTTT. It codes for CASSLGQTSNQPQHF.

This clone was counted between two and nine times. This rearrangement joins TRBV5-6 to TRBJ2-7; TRBD2 might be the D (5 bases). The germline CDR1 and CDR2 sequences are SGHDT and YYEEEE. This CDR3 has 14 amino acids. V was pared by 1 base and J by 9 bases, with 17 bases between. The CDR3 protein is CASSLPSAPEVQYF. The DNA for the CDR3 is TGTGCCAGCAGCTTGCCGTCAGCCCCGGAGGTGCAGTACTTC.

The chain carries TRBV2 and TRBJ2-1, with 7 bases lining up with TRBD2. This CDR3 spans 13 amino acids. Germline values: CDR1 SNHLY, CDR2 FYNNEI. The ends lost 7 bases at V and 5 bases at J; junction bases unmatched: 5. The CDR3 loop reads CASKSGANNEQFF. As DNA, the CDR3 is TGTGCCAGCAAAAGCGGGGCGAACAATGAGCAGTTCTTC.